This T cell receptor beta chain was obtained from a study of CD8+ T cells in alopecia areata. Treatment: oral pan-JAK inhibitor, 5-10 mg twice daily. Obtained from alopecia areata patients were lesional scalp punch biopsies along with peripheral blood. The CDR3 extends over 15 amino acids. CDR1 is SGHNT and CDR2 is YYREEE in the germline V gene (reference sequence). The junction had 8 bases not matched to a gene; V was cut back by 4 bases and J by 9 bases. cDNA reverse transcribed from extracted RNA served as the sequencing template. The assay was immunoSEQ multiplex PCR, and TCRdb's table has in-frame clones only and misses some. The sample lists 120,000 to 150,000 clones, roughly four fifths occurring once.

The sequenced sample was CD8+ T cells sorted from blood, obtained at week 4, from a patient treated with tofacitinib. This receptor was identified in a human donor with alopecia areata. The rearrangement uses TRBV5-4 and TRBJ1-6; 9 nucleotides match TRBD1. CDR3 loop: CASSPTGTGPSPLHF. In DNA form, the CDR3 reads TGTGCCAGCAGCCCGACCGGGACAGGGCCTTCACCCCTCCACTTT.